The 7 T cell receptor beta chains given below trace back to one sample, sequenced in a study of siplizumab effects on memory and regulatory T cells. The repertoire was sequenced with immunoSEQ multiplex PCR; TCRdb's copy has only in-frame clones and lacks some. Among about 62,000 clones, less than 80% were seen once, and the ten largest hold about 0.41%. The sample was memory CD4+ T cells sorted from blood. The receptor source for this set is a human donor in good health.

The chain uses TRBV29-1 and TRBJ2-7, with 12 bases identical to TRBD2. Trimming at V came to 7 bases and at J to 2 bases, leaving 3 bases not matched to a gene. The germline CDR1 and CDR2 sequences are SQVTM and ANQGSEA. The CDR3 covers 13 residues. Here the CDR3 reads CSAGLAGTYEQYF. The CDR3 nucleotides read TGCAGCGCCGGACTAGCGGGGACCTACGAGCAGTACTTC.

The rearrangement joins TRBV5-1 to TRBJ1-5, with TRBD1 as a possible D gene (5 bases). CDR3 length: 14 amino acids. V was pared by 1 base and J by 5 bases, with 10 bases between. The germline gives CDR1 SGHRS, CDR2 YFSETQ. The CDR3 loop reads CASSLSGSDQPQHF. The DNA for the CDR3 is TGCGCCAGCAGCTTGTCAGGGTCCGATCAGCCCCAGCATTTT.

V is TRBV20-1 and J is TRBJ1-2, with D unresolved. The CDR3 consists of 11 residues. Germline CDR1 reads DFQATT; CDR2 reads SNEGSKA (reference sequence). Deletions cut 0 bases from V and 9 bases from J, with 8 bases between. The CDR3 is CSARDQPRYTF. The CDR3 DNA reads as TGCAGTGCTAGAGACCAACCTCGCTACACCTTC.

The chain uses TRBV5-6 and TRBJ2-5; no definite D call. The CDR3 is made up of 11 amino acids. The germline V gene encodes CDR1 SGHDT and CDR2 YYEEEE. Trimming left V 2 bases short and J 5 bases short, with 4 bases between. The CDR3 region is CASSFGETQYF. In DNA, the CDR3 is TGTGCCAGCAGCTTCGGGGAGACCCAGTACTTC.

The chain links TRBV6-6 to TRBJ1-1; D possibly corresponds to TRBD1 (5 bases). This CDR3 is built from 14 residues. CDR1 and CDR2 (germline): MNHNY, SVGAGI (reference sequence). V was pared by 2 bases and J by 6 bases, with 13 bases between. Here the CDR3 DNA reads TGTGCCAGCAGTTACGGCATGGGGGGTGCTGAAGCTTTCTTT. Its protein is CASSYGMGGAEAFF.

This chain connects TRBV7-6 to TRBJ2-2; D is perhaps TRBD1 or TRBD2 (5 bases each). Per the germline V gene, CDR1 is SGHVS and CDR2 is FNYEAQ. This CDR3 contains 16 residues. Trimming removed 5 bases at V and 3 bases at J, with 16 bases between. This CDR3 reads CASSRSGLGDTGELFF. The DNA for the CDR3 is TGTGCCAGCAGCCGGTCGGGGTTAGGGGACACCGGGGAGCTGTTTTTT.

The CDR3 DNA sequence: TGCGCCAGCAGCAAGGGAGAGCCCCCAGATACGCAGTATTTT. Translation gives CASSKGEPPDTQYF. The chain employs TRBV4-1 and TRBJ2-3; TRBD2 is a possible D gene (5 bases). With 5 bases removed from V and 4 bases from J, the gap between germline ends came to 13 bases. The length of the CDR3 is 14 residues. In germline, CDR1 is MGHRA, CDR2 YSYEKL.